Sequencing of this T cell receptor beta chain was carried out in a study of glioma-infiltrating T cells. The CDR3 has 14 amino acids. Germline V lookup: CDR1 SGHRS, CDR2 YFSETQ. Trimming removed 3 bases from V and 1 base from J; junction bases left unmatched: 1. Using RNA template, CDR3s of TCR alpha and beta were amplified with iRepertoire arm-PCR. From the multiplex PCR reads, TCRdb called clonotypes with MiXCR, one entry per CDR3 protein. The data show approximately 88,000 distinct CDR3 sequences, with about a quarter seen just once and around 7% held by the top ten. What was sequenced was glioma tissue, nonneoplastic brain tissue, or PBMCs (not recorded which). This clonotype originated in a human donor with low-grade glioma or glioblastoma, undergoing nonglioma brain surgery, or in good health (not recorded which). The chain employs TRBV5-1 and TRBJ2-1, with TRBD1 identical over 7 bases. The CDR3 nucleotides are TGCGCCAGCAGCTGGGGACAGTCCTACAATGAGCAGTTCTTC. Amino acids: CASSWGQSYNEQFF.